This entry lists 21 T cell receptor beta chains sequenced from one sample in a study of T-cell reconstitution after alpha-beta-depleted transplantation in children. TCRbeta library preparation incorporated unique molecular identifiers. Via MiXCR, TCRdb re-called the PCR reads, giving one row per CDR3 protein. Among about 1,000,000 distinct CDR3 sequences, roughly 29% were seen once, and the ten largest hold 28%. The sample here was PBMCs, mostly from graft donor cells, taken 360 days after TCRalphabeta/CD19-depleted stem cell transplant. All receptors come from a boy in the first two years of life who had a stem cell transplant for SCID, so the T cells may come from the graft donor.

The chain combines TRBV7-2 with TRBJ1-1; no reliable D call. The CDR3 length is 13 residues. From germline, CDR1 is SGHTA and CDR2 FQGNSA. The ends were cut back, 7 bases at V and 4 bases at J, with 13 bases in the middle. The CDR3 here is CASTRGSGTEAFF. CDR3 in DNA: TGTGCCAGCACTCGCGGTTCCGGCACTGAAGCTTTCTTT. The full variable domain, completed using reference TRBV7-2 and TRBJ1-1, is GAGVSQSPSNKVTEKGKDVELRCDPISGHTALYWYRQSLGQGLEFLIYFQGNSAPDKSGLPSDRFSAERTGGSVSTLTIQRTQQEDSAVYLCASTRGSGTEAFFGQGTRLTVV.

This rearrangement joins TRBV4-1 to TRBJ2-5, with TRBD2 identical over 9 bases. Germline loops: CDR1 MGHRA, CDR2 YSYEKL. This CDR3 spans 16 amino acids. The V gene end was trimmed by 4 bases and the J gene end by 0 bases; junction bases not matched to a gene: 6. Written as DNA, the CDR3 is TGCGCCAGCAGCCCCCAGCGGGGGGCGTACCAAGAGACCCAGTACTTC. Protein sequence: CASSPQRGAYQETQYF.

This clonotype showed up just a few times. V is TRBV18 and J is TRBJ1-1; 8 bases map to TRBD1. This CDR3 region has 17 residues. The trim removed 3 bases at V and 4 bases at J, leaving 13 bases unmatched. Germline V gene data show CDR1 as KGHSH and CDR2 as LQKENI. The DNA of the CDR3 is TGTGCCAGCTCACCGCAAGTGACAGGGGTGGGGGGCACTGAAGCTTTCTTT. Its translation: CASSPQVTGVGGTEAFF.

The genes are TRBV12-3 or TRBV12-4 and TRBJ2-7; D call uncertain. Trimming left V 6 bases short and J 8 bases short, with 11 bases between. This CDR3 contains 11 residues. The CDR3 DNA is TGTGCCAGCAGGATAACAAGGCAGCAGTACTTC. The encoded protein is CASRITRQQYF.

This clonotype was detected only a few times. The rearrangement links TRBV18 to TRBJ2-7; D is possibly TRBD2 (7 bases). The CDR3 sequence is 16 residues long. Germline CDR1 reads KGHSH; CDR2 reads LQKENI. V was pared by 0 bases and J by 3 bases, with 15 bases between. As DNA, the CDR3 is TGTGCCAGCTCACCACCGTCCGGGGGGCTTAACTACGAGCAGTACTTC. Amino acids: CASSPPSGGLNYEQYF. Full variable domain (missing parts from reference TRBV18 and TRBJ2-7): NAGVMQNPRHLVRRRGQEARLRCSPMKGHSHVYWYRQLPEEGLKFMVYLQKENIIDESGMPKERFSAEFPKEGPSILRIQQVVRGDSAAYFCASSPPSGGLNYEQYFGPGTRLTVT.

The V call is TRBV7-2, the J call TRBJ1-3; no reliable D call. Germline V CDR1 and CDR2: SGHTA, FQGNSA. V shed 5 bases and J shed 0 bases, with 14 bases lying between them. CDR3 length equals 16 residues. CDR3 in DNA: TGTGCCAGCAGCCCACCCTTGTTGGACTCTGGAAACACCATATATTTT. This translates into CASSPPLLDSGNTIYF.

The chain joins TRBV18 to TRBJ2-5; 7 bases are shared with TRBD1. The CDR3 runs to 15 residues. V shed 4 bases, J shed 6 bases, and the junction held 11 bases outside the gene matches. Germline V gene lookup returns CDR1 KGHSH and CDR2 LQKENI. In DNA, the CDR3 is TGTGCCAGCTCACGAGAAGGGGGACAGAGGAAGACCCAGTACTTC. It codes for CASSREGGQRKTQYF.

The chain couples TRBV4-2 to TRBJ2-1, with 8 bases identical to TRBD2. CDR1 and CDR2 from the germline V gene are LGHNA and YNFKEQ. This CDR3 comprises 18 residues. The ends lost 0 bases at V and 6 bases at J; junction bases unmatched: 13. Here the CDR3 DNA reads TGTGCCAGCAGCCAAGAAAGCAATTCCGGGACTAGTGTCAATGAGCAGTTCTTC. Amino acids: CASSQESNSGTSVNEQFF.

This clonotype appeared a few times. The chain joins TRBV20-1 to TRBJ2-1; TRBD1 is a possible D gene (5 bases). Between the trimmed V and J ends, which lost 1 base and 8 bases, there was a span of 15 bases. The CDR3 totals 14 residues. The germline V gene encodes CDR1 DFQATT and CDR2 SNEGSKA (reference sequence). CDR3 nucleotide sequence: TGCAGTGCTAGAGTTCCCCAGGGTTCTGATGAGCAGTTCTTC. Residues: CSARVPQGSDEQFF.

This clonotype was counted between two and nine times. The rearrangement joins TRBV6-2 or TRBV6-3 to TRBJ2-3, with 8 positions matching TRBD1. Germline V gene sequence: CDR1 MNHEY, CDR2 SVGEGT. CDR3 length equals 18 residues. Trimming cost V 5 bases and J 2 bases; bases outside gene matches: 15. The CDR3 sequence: CASSQQRSTGALTDTQYF. The CDR3 coding sequence is TGTGCCAGCAGTCAACAAAGATCGACAGGGGCCCTCACAGATACGCAGTATTTT.

The chain is built from TRBV5-1 and TRBJ2-7, with TRBD1 as a possible D gene (6 bases). Germline V gene sequence: CDR1 SGHRS, CDR2 YFSETQ. This CDR3 region has 15 residues. V lost 4 bases and J 5 bases, leaving 19 bases between the germline ends. The DNA of the CDR3 is TGCGCCAGCAGCGAGACAGGTTCCCTGCTCGACGAGCAGTACTTC. This sequence encodes CASSETGSLLDEQYF.

CDR3 region: CASSQTNSYYGYTF. DNA of the CDR3: TGTGCCAGCAGCCAAACGAACAGCTACTATGGCTACACCTTC. The chain links TRBV14 to TRBJ1-2; unclear D gene. The CDR3 is made up of 14 amino acids. V lost 2 bases to trimming and J lost 3 bases, with 10 bases between them. The germline V gene encodes CDR1 SGHDN and CDR2 FVKESK.

V gene TRBV20-1 combines with J gene TRBJ1-1; D not certain. V was trimmed by 1 base and J by 1 base, leaving 4 bases between them. The CDR3 extends over 12 amino acids. The germline V gene encodes CDR1 DFQATT and CDR2 SNEGSKA (reference sequence). The CDR3 loop reads CSARVPNTEAFF. The CDR3 bases are TGCAGTGCTAGAGTACCGAACACTGAAGCTTTCTTT.

Only a few counts were recorded for this clonotype. V usage is TRBV13 and J usage is TRBJ2-3; no firm D call. The germline gives CDR1 PRHDT, CDR2 FYEKMQ (reference sequence). V shed 5 bases and J shed 2 bases, with 8 bases lying between them. The CDR3 runs to 13 residues. CDR3 sequence reads: CASSRALTDTQYF. DNA of the CDR3: TGTGCCAGCAGCCGCGCCCTCACAGATACGCAGTATTTT.

The chain combines TRBV7-2 with TRBJ2-3, with 8 positions matching TRBD2. Germline V gene data show CDR1 as SGHTA and CDR2 as FQGNSA. This CDR3 region has 15 residues. Losses at the gene ends were 2 bases for V and 3 bases for J; bases not matched to a gene: 4. The CDR3 DNA sequence: TGTGCCAGCAGCTTACAGCGGGGGACAACAGATACGCAGTATTTT. It codes for CASSLQRGTTDTQYF.

Points on this clonotype: A read error may account for a junction end that differs from germline. V and J are TRBV4-1 and TRBJ2-7; no definite D call. The CDR3 loop spans 11 amino acids. In germline, CDR1 is MGHRA, CDR2 YSYEKL. This chain's CDR3 is CVSSQGREQYF. For the CDR3, the DNA is TGCGTCAGCAGCCAAGGTCGAGAGCAGTACTTC.

The chain carries TRBV6-1 and TRBJ1-2; a possible D gene is TRBD1 (5 bases). V dropped 7 bases and J dropped 6 bases, with 18 bases sitting between them. The CDR3 is 14 amino acids. CDR1 MNHNS and CDR2 SASEGT come from the germline V gene. As DNA, the CDR3 is TGTGCCAGCATCCCGGGTAGGGGTGCGCATGGCTACACCTTC. Translated: CASIPGRGAHGYTF.

The chain uses TRBV9 and TRBJ1-3; D call uncertain. The V and J ends lost 0 bases and 4 bases respectively, with 11 bases between them. Germline values: CDR1 SGDLS, CDR2 YYNGEE. The CDR3 has 15 residues. The CDR3 DNA reads TGTGCCAGCAGCGTAGACATTTCGGGGGGAAACACCATATATTTT. It yields the protein CASSVDISGGNTIYF.

This clonotype has just a few counts. V and J are TRBV5-1 and TRBJ2-1; 10 nucleotides line up with TRBD1. The germline CDR1 and CDR2 sequences are SGHRS and YFSETQ. The CDR3 length is 16 residues. Losses at the gene ends were 1 base for V and 8 bases for J; bases not matched to a gene: 9. Written as DNA, the CDR3 is TGCGCCAGCAGCTTGACCGTCCGGGACAGGGGCCATGAGCAGTTCTTC. Its protein product is CASSLTVRDRGHEQFF.

The V and J genes are TRBV20-1 and TRBJ2-1; D remains unclear. Per the germline V gene, CDR1 is DFQATT and CDR2 is SNEGSKA (reference sequence). V was trimmed by 3 bases and J by 4 bases, leaving 10 bases between them. The CDR3 loop spans 13 amino acids. The CDR3, as DNA: TGCAGTGCTAGCCGGACCAGTTACAATGAGCAGTTCTTC. Protein: CSASRTSYNEQFF.

The chain couples TRBV11-2 to TRBJ2-3; 8 bases are shared with TRBD2. The CDR3 has 18 amino acids. Per the germline V gene, CDR1 is SGHAT and CDR2 is FQNNGV. V gave up 0 bases and J gave up 6 bases; unmatched junction bases: 14. CDR3 amino acids: CASSLEPAGGGRGDTQYF. The DNA for the CDR3 is TGTGCCAGCAGCTTAGAACCAGCCGGGGGGGGGAGAGGGGATACGCAGTATTTT. The full variable domain, with the rest looked up from reference TRBV11-2 and TRBJ2-3, is EAGVAQSPRYKIIEKRQSVAFWCNPISGHATLYWYQQILGQGPKLLIQFQNNGVVDDSQLPKDRFSAERLKGVDSTLKIQPAKLEDSAVYLCASSLEPAGGGRGDTQYFGPGTRLTVL.